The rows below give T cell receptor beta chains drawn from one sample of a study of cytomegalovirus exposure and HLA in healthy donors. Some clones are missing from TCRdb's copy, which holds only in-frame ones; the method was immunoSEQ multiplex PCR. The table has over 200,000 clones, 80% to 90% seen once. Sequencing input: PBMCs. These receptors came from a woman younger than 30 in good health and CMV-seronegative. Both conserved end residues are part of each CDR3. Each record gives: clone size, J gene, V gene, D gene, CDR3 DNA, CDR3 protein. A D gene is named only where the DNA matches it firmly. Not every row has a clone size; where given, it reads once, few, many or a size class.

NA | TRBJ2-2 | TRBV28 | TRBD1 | TGTGCCAGCAGGCCGGGACAGGGTGATTCCGGGGAGCTGTTTTTT | CASRPGQGDSGELFF
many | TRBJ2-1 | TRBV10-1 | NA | TGCGCCAGCAGTGAGCGGACAGACTACAATGAGCAGTTCTTC | CASSERTDYNEQFF
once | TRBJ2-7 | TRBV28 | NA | TGTGCCAGCAGTTTCAACCCAGACAGGACCTACGAGCAGTACTTC | CASSFNPDRTYEQYF
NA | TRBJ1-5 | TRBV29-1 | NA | TGCAGCGTTGTAGAAGGGGTCAATCAGCCCCAGCATTTT | CSVVEGVNQPQHF
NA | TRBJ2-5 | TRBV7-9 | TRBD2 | TGTGCCAGCAGCTCTCAAGCGGGAGGGCGACAAGAGACCCAGTACTTC | CASSSQAGGRQETQYF
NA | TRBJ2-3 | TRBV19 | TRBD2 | TGTGCCAGTAGTATAGCGGGAGGGGAGCTCGATACGCAGTATTTT | CASSIAGGELDTQYF
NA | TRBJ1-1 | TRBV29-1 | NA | TGCAGCGTTGCGGGTCGCCTTAAAGTTACTGAAGCTTTCTTT | CSVAGRLKVTEAFF
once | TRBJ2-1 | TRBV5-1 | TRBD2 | TGCGCCAGCAGCATAAGGGGGACTAGCGGGAGGGCCATATGGAATGAGCAGTTCTTC | CASSIRGTSGRAIWNEQFF
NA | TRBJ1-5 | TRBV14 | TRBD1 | TGTGCCAGCAGCCATTTCGACAGGGAATGTCAGCCCCAGCATTTT | CASSHFDRECQPQHF
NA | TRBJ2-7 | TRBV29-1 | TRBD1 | TGCAGCGTTGAGGGCACAGGGACAGGGAGAGGCGAGCAGTACTTC | CSVEGTGTGRGEQYF
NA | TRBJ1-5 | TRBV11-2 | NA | TGTGCCAGCAGCTTATCAGAATTACCCAATCAGCCCCAGCATTTT | CASSLSELPNQPQHF
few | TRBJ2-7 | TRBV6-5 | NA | TGTGCCAGCAGTGGTACTAAGGACAGACCCTACGAGCAGTACTTC | CASSGTKDRPYEQYF
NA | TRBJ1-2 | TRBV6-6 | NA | TGTGCCAGCAGTTACTCGAGGGGGGGGCAGATCGATGGCTACACCTTC | CASSYSRGGQIDGYTF
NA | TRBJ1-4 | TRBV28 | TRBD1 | TGTGCCAGCAGTTCATGGACAGGGAGGAATGAAAAACTGTTTTTT | CASSSWTGRNEKLFF
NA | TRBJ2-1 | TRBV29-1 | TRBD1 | TGCAGCGGGGGACAGGTGGGGAATGAGCAGTTCTTC | CSGGQVGNEQFF
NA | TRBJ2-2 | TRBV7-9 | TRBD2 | TGTGCCAGCAGCCTATGGCGACTAGCGGTCACCGGGGAGCTGTTTTTT | CASSLWRLAVTGELFF
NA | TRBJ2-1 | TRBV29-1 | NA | TGCAGCGTTGATAAGTGGCGCGGAGGCGCCAATGAGCAGTTCTTC | CSVDKWRGGANEQFF
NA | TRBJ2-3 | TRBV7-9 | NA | TGTGCCAGCAGCTCTTCTACAGGGCGGGGGGATACGCAGTATTTT | CASSSSTGRGDTQYF
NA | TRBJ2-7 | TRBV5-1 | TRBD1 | TGCGCCAGCAGCTTGGCGAGGACAGGGACCCACGAGCAGTACTTC | CASSLARTGTHEQYF
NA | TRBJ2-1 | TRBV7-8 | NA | TGTGCCAGCAGCTTATACGTAGTGTCCTACAATGAGCAGTTCTTC | CASSLYVVSYNEQFF
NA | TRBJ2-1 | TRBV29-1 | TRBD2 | TGCAGCGTTGAGCTAGCGGGAGTCGTATTCGATGAGCAGTTCTTC | CSVELAGVVFDEQFF
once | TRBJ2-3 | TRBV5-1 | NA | TGCGCCAGCAGCTTGGCAGCGTATACAGATACGCAGTATTTT | CASSLAAYTDTQYF
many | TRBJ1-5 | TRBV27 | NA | TGTGCCAGCAGTTTATCATCAGGGGCCGCGTGGCCCCAGCATTTT | CASSLSSGAAWPQHF
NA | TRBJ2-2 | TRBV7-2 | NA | TGTGCCAGCAGCTTAGGTTCGCTAACCGGGGAGCTGTTTTTT | CASSLGSLTGELFF
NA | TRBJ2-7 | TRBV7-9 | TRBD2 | TGTGCCAGCAGCCATGGGGGGGGTCGGGAGGGCAGATCCTACGAGCAGTACTTC | CASSHGGGREGRSYEQYF
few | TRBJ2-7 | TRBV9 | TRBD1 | TGTGCCAGCAGCGTAAGCCGGGACAGGGGGCCTTACGAGCAGTACTTC | CASSVSRDRGPYEQYF
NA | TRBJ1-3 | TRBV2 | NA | TGTGCCAGCAGTGACGGACAGTCAGTCGGGTATGGAAACACCATATATTTT | CASSDGQSVGYGNTIYF
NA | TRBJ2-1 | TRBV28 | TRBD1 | TGTGCCAGCAGTCCCTCAGACAGGGGGCCGTACAATGAGCAGTTCTTC | CASSPSDRGPYNEQFF
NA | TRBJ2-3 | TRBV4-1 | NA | TGCGCCAGCAGCCAAGCACTAGCAGTCACAGATACGCAGTATTTT | CASSQALAVTDTQYF